This entry lists 32 T cell receptor beta chains sequenced from one sample in a study of blood T cell repertoires in COVID-19. TCRdb's table, derived via immunoSEQ multiplex PCR, lists solely in-frame clones and lacks some. The sample contains roughly 200,000 clones, 85% of which appear only once. Source material: peripheral blood. The source of these receptors is a woman in her fifties or sixties with acute or convalescent COVID-19.

Here the CDR3 reads CASSLARTSADNEQFF. CDR3 bases: TGTGCCAGCAGCTTAGCTAGGACTAGCGCGGACAATGAGCAGTTCTTC. V is TRBV7-9 and J is TRBJ2-1; 9 nucleotides match TRBD2. V lost 0 bases and J lost 5; bases outside the gene matches: 5. From germline, CDR1 is SEHNR and CDR2 FQNEAQ (reference sequence). The CDR3 totals 16 residues.

V usage is TRBV19 and J usage is TRBJ1-5; 8 bases fit TRBD1. The V gene end was trimmed by 10 bases and the J gene end by 4 bases; junction bases not matched to a gene: 9. Germline CDR1 reads LNHDA; CDR2 reads SQIVND (reference sequence). The CDR3 is made up of 14 amino acids. This CDR3 is CAIQGVGGNQPQHF. The CDR3 DNA sequence: TGTGCCATACAGGGGGTCGGCGGGAATCAGCCCCAGCATTTT. Filled out from reference TRBV19 and TRBJ1-5, the complete variable domain reads DGGITQSPKYLFRKEGQNVTLSCEQNLNHDAMYWYRQDPGQGLRLIYYSQIVNDFQKGDIAEGYSVSREKKESFPLTVTSAQKNPTAFYLCAIQGVGGNQPQHFGDGTRLSIL.

V usage is TRBV3-1 (or the pseudogene TRBV3-2) and J usage is TRBJ1-2; 7 positions match TRBD1. Per the germline V gene, CDR1 is LGHDT and CDR2 is YNNKEL (reference sequence). After removal of 6 bases from V and 8 bases from J, the junction contained 12 bases not matched to a gene. This CDR3 has 14 residues. The CDR3 bases are TGTGCCAGCAGTCGAGGAGAGGGGGCAGGAGGCTACACCTTC. Translated, it gives CASSRGEGAGGYTF.

The rearrangement links TRBV2 to TRBJ2-7; 7 bases align to TRBD2. With V trimmed by 6 bases and J by 7 bases, 12 bases remained unmatched. The CDR3 is 14 amino acids. Per germline, CDR1 SNHLY and CDR2 FYNNEI. CDR3 sequence: CASSRGTIFEEQYF. In nucleotides, the CDR3 is TGTGCCAGCAGCCGGGGGACTATTTTTGAGGAGCAGTACTTC.

The V call is TRBV27, the J call TRBJ2-7; 11 nucleotides agree with TRBD2. V shed 8 bases and J 5 bases; nucleotides not matched to a gene: 14. Germline CDR1 reads MNHEY; CDR2 reads SMNVEV (reference sequence). The CDR3 length is 16 residues. The CDR3 sequence: CASGRTSGSYIDEQYF. Written as DNA, the CDR3 is TGTGCCAGCGGGAGAACTAGCGGGAGTTACATTGACGAGCAGTACTTC.

This chain links TRBV30 with TRBJ2-3; D gene unclear. The germline V and J ends were trimmed by 1 base and 3 bases, with 8 bases remaining between them. Looked up from germline, CDR1 is GTSNPN and CDR2 is SVGIG (reference sequence). The CDR3 extends over 13 amino acids. CDR3 protein: CAWSAYNTDTQYF. The CDR3 region has the DNA TGTGCCTGGAGTGCTTACAATACAGATACGCAGTATTTT.

This clone was counted a single time. The V call is TRBV5-1, the J call TRBJ2-2, with 11 bases that match TRBD2. The V gene's germline CDR1 is SGHRS and CDR2 YFSETQ. V lost 4 bases to trimming and J lost 1 base; unmatched junction nucleotides: 3. The CDR3 contains 16 residues. The CDR3 region has the DNA TGCGCCAGCAGCCCGGGACTAGCGGTGAACACCGGGGAGCTGTTTTTT. Protein sequence: CASSPGLAVNTGELFF.

This sequence joins TRBV27 and TRBJ2-4; perhaps TRBD1 as D (5 bases). Trimming took 4 bases from V and 9 from J, leaving 16 bases between them. The CDR3 extends over 14 amino acids. Germline V gene lookup returns CDR1 MNHEY and CDR2 SMNVEV (reference sequence). The CDR3 DNA sequence: TGTGCCAGCAGTTCGCAGGGCCGATCAATCATTCAGTACTTC. This encodes CASSSQGRSIIQYF.

V usage is TRBV11-2 and J usage is TRBJ1-4; D gene ambiguous. The CDR3 loop spans 11 amino acids. Germline V gene lookup returns CDR1 SGHAT and CDR2 FQNNGV. V was cut by 11 bases and J by 7 bases, with 11 bases left in between. DNA for the CDR3: TGTGCCGGACTAACGTTTGAAAAACTGTTTTTT. It codes for CAGLTFEKLFF.

The CDR3 reads CASSIQGAGGSYEQYF. In nucleotides, the CDR3 is TGTGCCAGCAGCATACAAGGAGCGGGAGGCTCCTACGAGCAGTACTTC. The chain employs TRBV27 and TRBJ2-7; TRBD2 matches at 9 bases. There are 16 residues in the CDR3. V lost 6 bases to trimming and J lost 0 bases; unmatched junction nucleotides: 9. Germline V gene data show CDR1 as MNHEY and CDR2 as SMNVEV (reference sequence).

The genes are TRBV7-2 and TRBJ2-7, with TRBD2 matching over 9 bases. After removal of 4 bases from V and 10 bases from J, the junction contained 11 bases not matched to a gene. The CDR3 spans 14 residues. Germline V lookup: CDR1 SGHTA, CDR2 FQGNSA. The CDR3: CASSSPSGAGGQYF. CDR3 bases: TGTGCCAGCAGCTCCCCCTCAGGAGCGGGAGGCCAGTACTTC.

This sequence joins TRBV7-9 and TRBJ2-1, with 8 bases aligning to TRBD2. V was clipped by 3 bases and J by 6 bases; unmatched bases: 4. The CDR3 has 14 amino acids. Germline-derived CDR1 and CDR2 are SEHNR and FQNEAQ (reference sequence). For the CDR3, the DNA is TGTGCCAGCAGCTTCGGGAGGGAGGCCAATGAGCAGTTCTTC. Protein: CASSFGREANEQFF. Together with reference TRBV7-9 and TRBJ2-1, the CDR3 gives the full variable domain: DTGVSQNPRHKITKRGQNVTFRCDPISEHNRLYWYRQTLGQGPEFLTYFQNEAQLEKSRLLSDRFSAERPKGSFSTLEIQRTEQGDSAMYLCASSFGREANEQFFGPGTRLTVL.

This sequence joins TRBV28 and TRBJ1-4, with 9 bases matching TRBD1. CDR1 MDHEN and CDR2 SYDVKM come from the germline V gene. The trim removed 5 bases at V and 5 bases at J, leaving 3 bases unmatched. The CDR3 is made up of 14 amino acids. CDR3 sequence reads: CASSGDRGNEKLFF. CDR3 nucleotides: TGTGCCAGCAGTGGAGACAGGGGGAATGAAAAACTGTTTTTT.

The CDR3 DNA reads as TGTGCCAGCAGTCGACGGGAGGGGAGTCACAATGAGCAGTTCTTC. It specifies CASSRREGSHNEQFF. The chain uses TRBV6-5 and TRBJ2-1, with 8 bases fitting TRBD2. V was pared by 5 bases and J by 5 bases, with 8 bases of the junction left unmatched. The length of the CDR3 is 15 residues. The germline gives CDR1 MNHEY, CDR2 SVGAGI.

This chain links TRBV28 with TRBJ2-2; 7 bases are a match to TRBD2. After removal of 4 bases from V and 2 bases from J, the junction contained 10 bases not matched to a gene. Germline V lookup: CDR1 MDHEN, CDR2 SYDVKM. The CDR3 totals 17 residues. CDR3: CASSSPGLVLNTGELFF. For the CDR3, the DNA is TGTGCCAGCAGTTCACCCGGACTAGTACTTAACACCGGGGAGCTGTTTTTT.

CDR3 sequence (DNA): TGCAGTGCTGGTGGCGGAGCAGATACGCAGTATTTT. This translates into CSAGGGADTQYF. The genes are TRBV20-1 and TRBJ2-3; the D is unclear. This CDR3 is built from 12 residues. Germline assignment: CDR1 DFQATT and CDR2 SNEGSKA (reference sequence). The V end was cut by 5 bases, the J end by 4 bases, with 10 bases between.

The rearrangement links TRBV10-3 to TRBJ1-1, with D perhaps TRBD1 (5 bases). The V gene lost 4 bases and the J gene lost 1 base, with 7 bases spanning the gap. Germline V gene sequence: CDR1 ENHRY, CDR2 SYGVKD. The CDR3 runs to 13 residues. The CDR3 loop reads CAISVTGNTEAFF. The CDR3 nucleotides are TGTGCCATCAGTGTTACAGGGAACACTGAAGCTTTCTTT.

This clone appeared once. V and J are TRBV5-4 and TRBJ1-1; D unresolved. The germline V gene encodes CDR1 SGHNT and CDR2 YYREEE (reference sequence). The CDR3 loop spans 15 amino acids. Trimming took 4 bases from V and 0 from J, leaving 13 bases between them. The CDR3 DNA is TGTGCCAGCAGCCCTAACCTGGTAGTGAACACTGAAGCTTTCTTT. This translates into CASSPNLVVNTEAFF.

The rearrangement joins TRBV5-5 to TRBJ1-2, with D unclear. Looked up from germline, CDR1 is SGHKS and CDR2 is YYEKEE (reference sequence). Trimming pared 2 bases from V and 7 bases from J, leaving 9 bases between. This CDR3 region has 12 residues. The chain's CDR3 is CASSLLGGGYTF. The CDR3 DNA is TGTGCCAGCAGCTTATTAGGAGGTGGCTACACCTTC.

The V gene is TRBV2, the J gene TRBJ1-5; 9 positions agree with TRBD1. From germline, CDR1 is SNHLY and CDR2 FYNNEI. The junction had 4 bases not matched to a gene; V was cut back by 3 bases and J by 7 bases. CDR3 size: 14 residues. The CDR3 loop is CASSDTDRGQPQHF. The CDR3 region has the DNA TGTGCCAGCAGTGATACGGACAGGGGACAGCCCCAGCATTTT. The entire variable domain, with the rest obtained from reference TRBV2 and TRBJ1-5, is as follows: EPEVTQTPSHQVTQMGQEVILRCVPISNHLYFYWYRQILGQKVEFLVSFYNNEISEKSEIFDDQFSVERPDGSNFTLKIRSTKLEDSAMYFCASSDTDRGQPQHFGDGTRLSIL.

V is TRBV9 and J is TRBJ2-7, with D possibly being TRBD1 (6 bases). Trimming removed 0 bases from V and 2 bases from J, with 9 bases in between. Germline CDR1 SGDLS, CDR2 YYNGEE. The CDR3 has 14 amino acids. The CDR3 region has the DNA TGTGCCAGCAGCGTAGAGGGGGAAGCCTACGAGCAGTACTTC. Its protein is CASSVEGEAYEQYF.

The rearrangement joins TRBV6-1 to TRBJ1-1; D gene uncertain. In germline, CDR1 is MNHNS, CDR2 SASEGT. This CDR3 comprises 14 residues. V lost 0 bases and J 4 bases, leaving 9 bases between the germline ends. The CDR3 sequence is CASSEATGGTEAFF. The CDR3, as DNA: TGTGCCAGCAGTGAAGCTACGGGAGGCACTGAAGCTTTCTTT.

The chain employs TRBV28 and TRBJ1-5; no reliable D call. V lost 2 bases and J lost 2, with 10 bases in between. Germline V gene sequence: CDR1 MDHEN, CDR2 SYDVKM. This CDR3 region has 15 residues. DNA of the CDR3: TGTGCCAGCAGTTTAAGAGGATGGGGCAATCAGCCCCAGCATTTT. Translating it yields CASSLRGWGNQPQHF.

This chain joins TRBV6-5 and TRBJ1-1, with D unresolved. The ends were cut back, 5 bases at V and 4 bases at J, with 8 bases in the middle. The CDR3 contains 12 residues. The germline V gene has CDR1 MNHEY and CDR2 SVGAGI. The CDR3 DNA reads TGTGCCAGCAGTCTCCCCAGCACTGAAGCTTTCTTT. Its translation: CASSLPSTEAFF.

The V call is TRBV4-2, the J call TRBJ2-1; 7 bases match TRBD2. This CDR3 has 15 amino acids. V lost 6 bases and J lost 0; bases outside the gene matches: 5. Germline V CDR1 and CDR2: LGHNA, YNFKEQ. CDR3 DNA sequence: TGTGCCAGCAGGGTGACTAGCTCCTCCTACAATGAGCAGTTCTTC. Residues: CASRVTSSSYNEQFF.

This clone was observed a handful of times. V usage is TRBV7-9 and J usage is TRBJ2-7; TRBD2 is a possible D gene (6 bases). The V gene's germline CDR1 is SEHNR and CDR2 FQNEAQ (reference sequence). V lost 5 bases, J lost 4 bases, and 9 bases lay in between. The length of the CDR3 is 12 residues. The CDR3 sequence is CASSLTSYEQYF. The CDR3 region has the DNA TGTGCCAGCAGCCTGACTAGTTACGAGCAGTACTTC. Drawing the rest from reference TRBV7-9 and TRBJ2-7, the complete variable domain is DTGVSQNPRHKITKRGQNVTFRCDPISEHNRLYWYRQTLGQGPEFLTYFQNEAQLEKSRLLSDRFSAERPKGSFSTLEIQRTEQGDSAMYLCASSLTSYEQYFGPGTRLTVT.

This chain joins TRBV2 and TRBJ2-2, with 9 nucleotides matching TRBD2. The CDR3 consists of 18 residues. V gave up 2 bases and J gave up 1 base; unmatched junction bases: 8. CDR1 is SNHLY and CDR2 is FYNNEI in the germline V gene. The CDR3 DNA is TGTGCCAGCAGTGAAACCTCCGTGACTAGCGGGAACACCGGGGAGCTGTTTTTT. Encoded protein: CASSETSVTSGNTGELFF.

The V gene is TRBV2, the J gene TRBJ2-5; 7 bases line up with TRBD2. The CDR3 has 13 amino acids. Trimming removed 8 bases from V and 5 bases from J; junction bases left unmatched: 8. CDR1 and CDR2 from the germline V gene are SNHLY and FYNNEI. CDR3 loop: CASRRLAGETQYF. In DNA, the CDR3 is TGTGCCAGCCGCCGACTAGCCGGGGAGACCCAGTACTTC.

The rearrangement uses TRBV30 and TRBJ1-1, with 7 bases aligning to TRBD1. Germline V CDR1 and CDR2: GTSNPN, SVGIG (reference sequence). V gave up 2 bases and J gave up 0 bases; unmatched junction bases: 18. This CDR3 contains 19 residues. The chain's CDR3 is CAWSQWVGTAGRMNTEAFF. CDR3 DNA sequence: TGTGCCTGGAGTCAATGGGTAGGGACAGCGGGTAGAATGAACACTGAAGCTTTCTTT.

The chain has TRBV6-1 and TRBJ2-2; no clear D gene. Germline CDR1 MNHNS, CDR2 SASEGT. The CDR3 has 15 amino acids. Trimming pared 2 bases from V and 0 bases from J, leaving 7 bases between. CDR3 loop: CASSELRANTGELFF. Written as DNA, the CDR3 is TGTGCCAGCAGTGAACTTAGAGCGAACACCGGGGAGCTGTTTTTT.

This clone was seen a handful of times. This same CDR3 is encoded by further DNA sequences in the sample. The genes are TRBV5-1 and TRBJ1-4; D is possibly TRBD1 (5 bases). Trimming pared 0 bases from V and 7 bases from J, leaving 10 bases between. This CDR3 has 14 residues. Germline lookup yields CDR1 SGHRS and CDR2 YFSETQ. The CDR3 loop is CASSLERGGEKLFF. CDR3 nucleotides: TGCGCCAGCAGCTTGGAGCGCGGGGGTGAAAAACTGTTTTTT. The variable domain in full, with the rest retrieved from reference TRBV5-1 and TRBJ1-4, is KAGVTQTPRYLIKTRGQQVTLSCSPISGHRSVSWYQQTPGQGLQFLFEYFSETQRNKGNFPGRFSGRQFSNSRSEMNVSTLELGDSALYLCASSLERGGEKLFFGSGTQLSVL.

The V call is TRBV19, the J call TRBJ2-1; 14 positions agree with TRBD2. The junction had 15 bases not matched to a gene; V was cut back by 4 bases and J by 1 base. In germline, CDR1 is LNHDA, CDR2 SQIVND (reference sequence). CDR3 length: 21 residues. The CDR3 sequence: CASSKNLPGLAGVRSYNEQFF. The CDR3 nucleotides are TGTGCCAGTAGTAAGAACTTGCCGGGACTAGCGGGAGTAAGGTCCTACAATGAGCAGTTCTTC.